The rows below give T cell receptor beta chains drawn from one sample of a study of T cell responses to AZD1222 COVID-19 vaccine. TCRdb keeps only in-frame clones here, not all; method: immunoSEQ multiplex PCR. The data show 90,000 to 130,000 clones, with 80% to 95% seen just once and around 2.5% held by the top ten. This material consisted of peripheral blood, taken 28 days after the second AZD1222 dose. The receptors derive from an adult who received the AZD1222 COVID-19 vaccine. Each CDR3 is given with its conserved first and last residue. The order of the fields is D gene, V gene, clone size, J gene, CDR3 protein, CDR3 DNA. D genes are given only for firm matches. The listing skips clone size in some rows; elsewhere it reads once, few, many or a size class.

-	TRBV5-8	-	TRBJ1-2	CASSLEAEYGYTF	TGTGCCAGCAGCTTGGAGGCAGAATATGGCTACACCTTC
-	TRBV19	-	TRBJ1-5	CASSMGRQGNQPQHF	TGTGCCAGTAGTATGGGGCGGCAGGGGAATCAGCCCCAGCATTTT
TRBD2	TRBV10-3	-	TRBJ2-7	CAIRLGGAFYEQYF	TGTGCCATCAGGCTCGGGGGGGCCTTCTACGAGCAGTACTTC
TRBD2	TRBV7-8	-	TRBJ2-7	CASSRGGGGAVEQYF	TGTGCCAGCAGCCGAGGCGGCGGGGGGGCGGTCGAGCAGTACTTC
TRBD1	TRBV10-3	-	TRBJ1-3	CAISPTGGGNTIYF	TGTGCCATCAGTCCGACAGGGGGTGGAAACACCATATATTTT
-	TRBV3-1/TRBV3-2	-	TRBJ2-2	CASSQGPGELFF	TGTGCCAGCAGCCAAGGACCCGGGGAGCTGTTTTTT
-	TRBV7-8	-	TRBJ1-4	CASSTPLPGEKLFF	TGTGCCAGCAGCACCCCCTTACCGGGCGAAAAACTGTTTTTT
TRBD1	TRBV25-1	few	TRBJ1-1	CASSDQGGGDAFF	TGTGCCAGCAGTGATCAAGGGGGCGGTGATGCTTTCTTT
-	TRBV6-5	-	TRBJ2-3	CASGRGAGTDTQYF	TGTGCCAGCGGAAGGGGGGCGGGCACAGATACGCAGTATTTT
-	TRBV9	-	TRBJ1-1	CASSVDSGTRAFF	TGTGCCAGCAGCGTAGATTCGGGGACTAGAGCTTTCTTT
TRBD1	TRBV11-3	-	TRBJ2-7	CASSSPGGSIYEQYF	TGTGCCAGCAGCTCCCCAGGGGGCTCTATCTACGAGCAGTACTTC
-	TRBV3-1/TRBV3-2	-	TRBJ2-2	CASSLRAGELFF	TGTGCCAGCAGCCTTAGGGCCGGGGAGCTGTTTTTT
-	TRBV9	-	TRBJ1-4	CASSVGAGLLNEKLFF	TGTGCCAGCAGCGTAGGGGCAGGGCTACTTAATGAAAAACTGTTTTTT
-	TRBV6-5	-	TRBJ2-7	CASSSDSLASVLDF	TGTGCCAGCAGTTCGGACAGTCTGGCCTCAGTTTTGGACTTC
TRBD1	TRBV18	-	TRBJ1-5	CASSRNRGRDQPQHF	TGTGCCAGCTCACGGAACAGGGGGCGCGATCAGCCCCAGCATTTT
TRBD1	TRBV6-2/TRBV6-3	once	TRBJ1-1	CASSYLSTGTEAFF	TGTGCCAGCAGTTACCTCTCGACAGGGACTGAAGCTTTCTTT
-	TRBV9	-	TRBJ2-7	CASSARDLATYEQYF	TGTGCCAGCAGCGCCCGGGACTTAGCAACCTACGAGCAGTACTTC
TRBD1	TRBV5-4	once	TRBJ2-7	CASSLAQGASTYEQYF	TGTGCCAGCAGCTTAGCTCAGGGGGCTTCCACCTACGAGCAGTACTTC
TRBD1	TRBV5-1	-	TRBJ2-7	CASSLAQGAYEQYF	TGCGCCAGCAGTCTAGCACAGGGGGCATACGAGCAGTACTTC
-	TRBV7-2	-	TRBJ1-2	CASSLAPVNYGYTF	TGTGCCAGCAGCTTAGCCCCCGTAAACTATGGCTACACCTTC
-	TRBV5-4	-	TRBJ1-6	CASTSGDNSPLHF	TGTGCCAGCACATCGGGGGATAATTCACCCCTCCACTTT
TRBD2	TRBV9	-	TRBJ2-1	CASSVVAGDYNEQFF	TGTGCCAGCAGCGTAGTGGCGGGGGACTACAATGAGCAGTTCTTC
-	TRBV19	-	TRBJ2-7	CASSMFHEQYF	TGTGCCAGTAGTATGTTCCACGAGCAGTACTTC
TRBD1	TRBV19	-	TRBJ1-2	CASSIVPRTGNYGYTF	TGTGCCAGTAGTATAGTCCCCCGGACAGGGAACTATGGCTACACCTTC
-	TRBV3-1/TRBV3-2	-	TRBJ1-5	CASSQTDQPQHF	TGTGCCAGCAGCCAAACGGATCAGCCCCAGCATTTT
TRBD1	TRBV2	-	TRBJ2-2	CASRTPGQLTGELFF	TGTGCCAGCAGGACCCCGGGACAGCTTACCGGGGAGCTGTTTTTT
TRBD1	TRBV24-1	-	TRBJ2-7	CATSDEAGTGPYEQYF	TGTGCCACCAGTGATGAAGCCGGGACAGGTCCCTACGAGCAGTACTTC
TRBD1	TRBV24-1	-	TRBJ1-2	CATSDTVDRGPRFYGYTF	TGTGCCACCAGTGATACCGTTGACAGGGGGCCCAGATTTTATGGCTACACCTTC
-	TRBV3-1/TRBV3-2	-	TRBJ2-6	CASTYSGANVLTF	TGTGCCAGCACCTACTCTGGGGCCAACGTCCTGACTTTC
-	TRBV18	-	TRBJ1-1	CASSPSVPLNTEAFF	TGTGCCAGCTCACCATCAGTACCACTGAACACTGAAGCTTTCTTT
TRBD1	TRBV5-1	-	TRBJ2-3	CASSKGVGQGHTDTQYF	TGCGCCAGCAGCAAGGGGGTTGGACAGGGCCACACAGATACGCAGTATTTT
-	TRBV3-1/TRBV3-2	-	TRBJ2-6	CASSQTDSGANVLTF	TGTGCCAGCAGCCAAACGGACTCTGGGGCCAACGTCCTGACTTTC
-	TRBV27	-	TRBJ1-6	CASSLGRSLHF	TGTGCCAGCAGTTTGGGTCGGTCCCTCCACTTT
-	TRBV9	-	TRBJ2-3	CASSVGGSDTQYF	TGTGCCAGCAGCGTAGGGGGATCAGATACGCAGTATTTT